These 26 T cell receptor beta chains were all obtained from the same sample, sequenced in a study of T cells in localized non-small cell lung cancer. TCRdb's table, derived via immunoSEQ multiplex PCR, lists solely in-frame clones and lacks some. The profile shows tens of thousands of clones, around 80% of them singletons. This sample comprised peripheral blood, obtained before any cancer treatment. These receptors originate from a male donor at least 60 years old with stage II squamous cell lung carcinoma.

This clone was seen just once. Other DNA sequences in this specimen translate into the identical CDR3. The J gene is TRBJ2-7, the V gene TRBV5-1, with a weak D call TRBD2 (8 bases). Per the germline V gene, CDR1 is SGHRS and CDR2 is YFSETQ. The length of the CDR3 is 12 residues. Trimming took 4 bases from V and 10 from J, leaving 15 bases between them. The CDR3 region has the DNA TGCGCCAGCAGCCCCCGGGAGGGGGCACAGTACTTC. It specifies CASSPREGAQYF.

The CDR3 loop is CASSLGRGNSPLHF. CDR3 in DNA: TGTGCCAGCAGCTTGGGGCGGGGTAATTCACCCCTCCACTTT. The rearrangement uses TRBV11-2 and TRBJ1-6; D may be TRBD1 (5 bases). V dropped 3 bases and J dropped 6 bases, with 9 bases sitting between them. The CDR3 is made up of 14 amino acids. Per the germline V gene, CDR1 is SGHAT and CDR2 is FQNNGV.

The V and J genes are TRBV19 and TRBJ1-2; 8 bases are a match to TRBD1. This CDR3 contains 14 residues. Trimming took 6 bases from V and 5 from J; bases not matched to a gene: 8. Germline CDR1 reads LNHDA; CDR2 reads SQIVND (reference sequence). The CDR3 DNA reads TGTGCCAGTAGCCTTTCAGGGGGCAATTATGGCTACACCTTC. Amino acids: CASSLSGGNYGYTF.

The chain has TRBV18 and TRBJ2-7; D remains ambiguous. The CDR3 is 14 amino acids. Germline V CDR1 and CDR2: KGHSH, LQKENI. V dropped 6 bases and J dropped 0 bases, with 12 bases sitting between them. Written as DNA, the CDR3 is TGTGCCAGCTCGCCTCTAGAGGACTCCTACGAGCAGTACTTC. Protein sequence: CASSPLEDSYEQYF. The full variable domain, rest sourced from reference TRBV18 and TRBJ2-7, is NAGVMQNPRHLVRRRGQEARLRCSPMKGHSHVYWYRQLPEEGLKFMVYLQKENIIDESGMPKERFSAEFPKEGPSILRIQQVVRGDSAAYFCASSPLEDSYEQYFGPGTRLTVT.

The chain links TRBV7-2 to TRBJ2-3, with 8 positions matching TRBD2. V gave up 5 bases and J gave up 2 bases; unmatched junction bases: 9. Germline V CDR1 and CDR2: SGHTA, FQGNSA. This CDR3 comprises 16 residues. CDR3 coding DNA: TGTGCCAGCAGCACAGAGCGGGGGTTATTCACAGATACGCAGTATTTT. Its protein product is CASSTERGLFTDTQYF.

V is TRBV28 and J is TRBJ2-1; D perhaps matches TRBD2 (5 bases). Germline V lookup: CDR1 MDHEN, CDR2 SYDVKM. Trimming cost V 3 bases and J 0 bases, with 9 bases left between them. The CDR3 runs 15 residues. The chain's CDR3 is CASSFVGSSYNEQFF. As DNA, the CDR3 is TGTGCCAGCAGTTTTGTGGGGAGCTCCTACAATGAGCAGTTCTTC.

The gene calls are TRBV9 and TRBJ1-4, with TRBD1 matching over 7 bases. This CDR3 has 16 amino acids. After removal of 0 bases from V and 5 bases from J, the junction contained 7 bases not matched to a gene. CDR1 is SGDLS, CDR2 YYNGEE, per germline. The CDR3 reads CASSVAWGQPNEKLFF. The DNA of the CDR3 is TGTGCCAGCAGCGTAGCTTGGGGACAGCCCAATGAAAAACTGTTTTTT.

A single count supports this clone. The chain joins TRBV19 to TRBJ1-1; possibly TRBD1 for D (6 bases). Trimming removed 3 bases from V and 7 bases from J, with 15 bases in between. The length of the CDR3 is 14 residues. Per germline, CDR1 LNHDA and CDR2 SQIVND (reference sequence). The CDR3 is CASSMRTGAGEAFF. In DNA, the CDR3 is TGTGCCAGTAGTATGAGGACGGGGGCAGGTGAAGCTTTCTTT.

The gene calls are TRBV7-7 and TRBJ2-3; TRBD2 matches 10 bases. Germline loops: CDR1 SSHAT, CDR2 FNYEAQ (reference sequence). This CDR3 is built from 14 residues. V shed 1 base and J 5 bases; nucleotides not matched to a gene: 0. CDR3 in amino acids: CASSLGTSGDTQYF. CDR3 nucleotide sequence: TGTGCCAGCAGCTTAGGGACTAGCGGAGATACGCAGTATTTT.

Only a few counts were recorded for this clone. Other DNA sequences in the same sample also yield this CDR3. The chain carries TRBV5-1 and TRBJ2-7, with 9 bases fitting TRBD1. The V segment lost 4 bases and the J segment 4 bases; nucleotides outside the gene matches: 12. There are 16 residues in the CDR3. The germline gives CDR1 SGHRS, CDR2 YFSETQ. The CDR3 DNA reads TGCGCCAGCAGCCCCGGGGGACGGGACAGGGCTTACGAGCAGTACTTC. Protein product: CASSPGGRDRAYEQYF.

The chain combines TRBV6-1 with TRBJ2-3, with 7 bases that match TRBD1. Germline CDR1 MNHNS, CDR2 SASEGT. Trimming took 1 base from V and 8 from J; bases not matched to a gene: 6. This CDR3 has 14 residues. The CDR3 DNA sequence: TGTGCCAGCAGTGAAGGAGCAGGGGGTAGTACGCAGTATTTT. Translating gives CASSEGAGGSTQYF.

This clone was counted between two and nine times. This chain connects TRBV30 to TRBJ2-5, with D perhaps TRBD2 (6 bases). Trimming left V 2 bases short and J 5 bases short, with 12 bases between. The germline gives CDR1 GTSNPN, CDR2 SVGIG (reference sequence). This CDR3 comprises 13 residues. This chain's CDR3 is CAWSQRRGETQYF. CDR3 DNA: TGTGCCTGGAGTCAACGACGGGGGGAGACCCAGTACTTC.

The rearrangement links TRBV4-2 to TRBJ2-5, with 9 bases fitting TRBD1. Judging by the DNA end, TRBJ2-7 fits better; the J call may be wrong. Germline V gene lookup returns CDR1 LGHNA and CDR2 YNFKEQ. The CDR3 runs 18 residues. CDR3 residues: CASSQIPGPGQGFYEQYF. Here the CDR3 DNA reads TGTGCCAGCAGCCAAATACCGGGACCGGGACAGGGATTCTACGAGCAGTACTTC.

V and J are TRBV6-1 and TRBJ2-3; D possibly matches TRBD1 or TRBD2 (5 bases each). The CDR3 runs to 15 residues. Trimming stripped 2 bases from V and 10 bases from J, with 19 bases between. Germline-derived CDR1 and CDR2 are MNHNS and SASEGT. CDR3 loop: CASSEPGTSGGAQYF. The CDR3 DNA is TGTGCCAGCAGTGAACCGGGGACCAGTGGTGGGGCGCAGTATTTT.

V and J are TRBV30 and TRBJ1-5; D perhaps matches TRBD1 (6 bases). Germline CDR1 is GTSNPN and CDR2 is SVGIG (reference sequence). The V and J ends lost 8 bases and 5 bases respectively, with 16 bases between them. The CDR3 totals 13 residues. CDR3 nucleotide sequence: TGTGCCCTATCTACAGGGAACCATCAGCCCCAGCATTTT. Protein: CALSTGNHQPQHF.

This clone occurred once. The chain links TRBV7-8 to TRBJ1-3; D perhaps matches TRBD1 (5 bases). The V gene's germline CDR1 is SGHVS and CDR2 FQNEAQ. The V end was cut by 3 bases, the J end by 8 bases, with 14 bases between. The CDR3 spans 14 residues. The CDR3 coding sequence is TGTGCCAGCAGCTTCCCAGTAAAAGGGGACACCATATATTTT. This gives the protein CASSFPVKGDTIYF.

V usage is TRBV21-1 and J usage is TRBJ1-5; TRBD1, the table's D call, lacks a check against the DNA. TRBV21-1 constitutes a pseudogene. This CDR3 is built from 16 residues. The CDR3 coding sequence is TGTGCCTCCCCTGAAATTCCGGGACAGGGGAATCAGCCCCAGCATTTT. Residues: CASPEIPGQGNQPQHF.

This chain joins TRBV6-5 and TRBJ2-7; D remains ambiguous. Trimming pared 0 bases from V and 0 bases from J, leaving 6 bases between. There are 14 residues in the CDR3. Germline V gene data show CDR1 as MNHEY and CDR2 as SVGAGI. The CDR3 sequence is CASSYSWPSYEQYF. The DNA of the CDR3 is TGTGCCAGCAGTTACTCATGGCCCTCCTACGAGCAGTACTTC.

This clone has just one count. The genes are TRBV6-1 and TRBJ1-4; the D is unclear. This CDR3 region has 15 residues. Germline values: CDR1 MNHNS, CDR2 SASEGT. V lost 4 bases to trimming and J lost 0 bases, with 9 bases between them. The CDR3 spells CASSASTATNEKLFF. In DNA, the CDR3 is TGTGCCAGCAGTGCGTCGACTGCAACTAATGAAAAACTGTTTTTT.

This chain links TRBV2 with TRBJ1-6, with no clear D. Between the trimmed V and J ends, which lost 7 bases and 7 bases, there was a span of 11 bases. CDR1 and CDR2 (germline): SNHLY, FYNNEI. This CDR3 contains 13 residues. CDR3 DNA: TGTGCCAGCACCCTAACCGGGAATTCACCCCTCCACTTT. This encodes CASTLTGNSPLHF.

The chain couples TRBV13 to TRBJ2-3; a weak D match, TRBD1 (5 bases). V lost 8 bases and J 0 bases, leaving 12 bases between the germline ends. This CDR3 contains 14 residues. Looked up from germline, CDR1 is PRHDT and CDR2 is FYEKMQ (reference sequence). DNA of the CDR3: TGTGCCAGCTCAGACAGTTCTAGCACAGATACGCAGTATTTT. This translates into CASSDSSSTDTQYF. Together with reference TRBV13 and TRBJ2-3, the CDR3 gives the full variable domain: AAGVIQSPRHLIKEKRETATLKCYPIPRHDTVYWYQQGPGQDPQFLISFYEKMQSDKGSIPDRFSAQQFSDYHSELNMSSLELGDSALYFCASSDSSSTDTQYFGPGTRLTVL.

The chain carries TRBV7-2 and TRBJ1-5; D gene unclear. Germline-derived CDR1 and CDR2 are SGHTA and FQGNSA. V was cut by 1 base and J by 0 bases, with 7 bases left in between. The CDR3 consists of 15 residues. CDR3 sequence reads: CASSLVGNSNQPQHF. The DNA for the CDR3 is TGTGCCAGCAGCTTAGTGGGAAATAGCAATCAGCCCCAGCATTTT.

This sequence joins TRBV5-5 and TRBJ1-2, with D tentatively TRBD1 (6 bases). The germline gives CDR1 SGHKS, CDR2 YYEKEE (reference sequence). The CDR3 is 14 residues long. The V gene lost 0 bases and the J gene lost 4 bases, with 10 bases spanning the gap. The CDR3 nucleotides read TGTGCCAGCAGCTTGGACAGGGTTCGCTATGGCTACACCTTC. Its translation: CASSLDRVRYGYTF.

V usage is TRBV19 and J usage is TRBJ2-7; TRBD1 might be the D (9 bases). There are 18 residues in the CDR3. V gave up 2 bases and J gave up 6 bases, with 26 bases separating them. Germline CDR1 LNHDA, CDR2 SQIVND (reference sequence). The CDR3 protein is CASSIRTGVSGSMSEQYF. CDR3 bases: TGTGCCAGTAGTATAAGGACAGGGGTCAGCGGGAGTATGAGCGAGCAGTACTTC.

V usage is TRBV30 and J usage is TRBJ2-7; D perhaps matches TRBD1 (6 bases). The CDR3 has 13 amino acids. Germline CDR1 is GTSNPN and CDR2 is SVGIG (reference sequence). Trimming removed 2 bases from V and 3 bases from J, with 11 bases in between. CDR3 loop: CAWSSGDLYEQYF. For the CDR3, the DNA is TGTGCCTGGAGTTCAGGGGATCTCTACGAGCAGTACTTC.

The chain has TRBV27 and TRBJ1-3; a weak D match, TRBD1 (6 bases). Per germline, CDR1 MNHEY and CDR2 SMNVEV (reference sequence). Trimming stripped 1 base from V and 2 bases from J, with 9 bases between. This CDR3 has 15 residues. CDR3 sequence reads: CASSLYGGPGNTIYF. In nucleotides, the CDR3 is TGTGCCAGCAGTTTATATGGGGGGCCTGGAAACACCATATATTTT.